The 26 T cell receptor beta chains presented below share a single source sample, sequenced in a study of T-cell reconstitution after alpha-beta-depleted transplantation in children. Unique molecular identifiers featured in how the TCRbeta library was prepared. TCRdb reprocessed the PCR reads via MiXCR and lists one record per CDR3 protein. The sample yields some 550,000 distinct CDR3 sequences, roughly 23% seen once. The sample consisted of PBMCs, mostly from graft donor cells, taken 360 days after TCRalphabeta/CD19-depleted stem cell transplant. The receptors derive from a boy in the first two years of life who had a stem cell transplant for acute myeloid leukemia, so the T cells may come from the graft donor.

This clonotype was found many times. This chain joins TRBV13 and TRBJ2-7; D is unclear. V shed 5 bases and J shed 3 bases, with 14 bases lying between them. CDR1 and CDR2 from the germline V gene are PRHDT and FYEKMQ (reference sequence). This CDR3 region has 14 residues. CDR3 DNA: TGTGCCAGCAGCCCCGCCTACGGTTTCTACGAGCAGTACTTC. This translates into CASSPAYGFYEQYF.

Comments on this clonotype: A clone one base away is much larger, so this may be a read error. Given the absence of the conserved phenylalanine or tryptophan at the CDR3 end, a read error is likely. This chain connects TRBV30 to TRBJ1-1; D is ambiguous. Trimming left V 7 bases short and J 8 bases short, with 11 bases between. This CDR3 region has 10 residues. From germline, CDR1 is GTSNPN and CDR2 SVGIG (reference sequence). CDR3 protein: CASDAWEAFS. The CDR3 nucleotides read TGTGCCTCGGACGCCTGGGAAGCTTTCTCT.

This clonotype showed up just a few times. The V call is TRBV20-1, the J call TRBJ2-1; no clear D. CDR1 is DFQATT, CDR2 SNEGSKA, per germline (reference sequence). The CDR3 sequence is 17 residues long. The germline V and J ends were trimmed by 5 bases and 5 bases, with 25 bases remaining between them. The CDR3 sequence: CSAPVRKHRAFHNEQFF. The CDR3 region has the DNA TGCAGTGCTCCAGTTCGAAAGCACAGAGCCTTCCACAATGAGCAGTTCTTC.

This chain links TRBV15 with TRBJ1-5; 7 bases match TRBD1. With 3 bases clipped from V and 3 bases from J, the junction kept 5 bases outside the gene matches. Germline CDR1 LNHNV, CDR2 YYDKDF (reference sequence). The CDR3 covers 15 residues. The CDR3 coding sequence is TGTGCCACCAGCAGCCCGACAGGGACCAATCAGCCCCAGCATTTT. Its translation: CATSSPTGTNQPQHF.

The chain couples TRBV7-2 to TRBJ2-1; 14 positions agree with TRBD2. V was clipped by 6 bases and J by 4 bases; unmatched bases: 5. Germline lookup yields CDR1 SGHTA and CDR2 FQGNSA. The CDR3 is made up of 16 amino acids. CDR3 sequence reads: CASRQWTSGGYNEQFF. The CDR3 region has the DNA TGTGCCAGCAGACAATGGACTAGCGGGGGGTACAATGAGCAGTTCTTC.

This clonotype has at least ten counts. The gene calls are TRBV25-1 and TRBJ2-7; D may be TRBD2 (5 bases). Per the germline V gene, CDR1 is MGHDK and CDR2 is SYGVNS. V gave up 1 base and J gave up 8 bases, with 12 bases separating them. The CDR3 totals 13 residues. The CDR3 here is CASSESGSSQQYV. The CDR3 region has the DNA TGTGCCAGCAGTGAATCTGGGAGCAGTCAGCAGTACGTC.

The J gene is TRBJ2-5, the V gene TRBV4-3; D not resolved. CDR3 length equals 15 residues. V dropped 0 bases and J dropped 5 bases, with 13 bases sitting between them. In germline, CDR1 is LGHNA, CDR2 YSLEER. CDR3 nucleotide sequence: TGCGCCAGCAGCCAAGATTCCGAACAGTGGGAGACCCAGTACTTC. This translates into CASSQDSEQWETQYF.

This clonotype occurred many times. The CDR3 DNA reads as TGTGCCAGCAGCGGCAACAGGGGGCTAGGTAACACTGAAGCTTTCTTT. It codes for CASSGNRGLGNTEAFF. The genes are TRBV9 and TRBJ1-1, with 9 bases aligning to TRBD1. This CDR3 comprises 16 residues. The ends lost 3 bases at V and 2 bases at J; junction bases unmatched: 8. From germline, CDR1 is SGDLS and CDR2 YYNGEE.

V is TRBV29-1 and J is TRBJ1-1; TRBD1 is a possible D gene (5 bases). The V end was cut by 3 bases, the J end by 1 base, with 15 bases between. The CDR3 runs to 15 residues. Germline V CDR1 and CDR2: SQVTM, ANQGSEA. The CDR3 sequence is CSVDKGQVGNTEAFF. For the CDR3, the DNA is TGCAGCGTTGACAAGGGGCAGGTTGGGAACACTGAAGCTTTCTTT. The full variable domain, its missing parts supplied by reference TRBV29-1 and TRBJ1-1, is SAVISQKPSRDICQRGTSLTIQCQVDSQVTMMFWYRQQPGQSLTLIATANQGSEATYESGFVIDKFPISRPNLTFSTLTVSNMSPEDSSIYLCSVDKGQVGNTEAFFGQGTRLTVV.

This clonotype was counted ten times or more. For the CDR3, the DNA is TGCGCCAGCAGCTTGATTAGCGGGAAAAAAACCTACAATGAGCAGTTCTTC. Translated, it gives CASSLISGKKTYNEQFF. The J gene is TRBJ2-1, the V gene TRBV5-1; the match to TRBD2 covers 8 bases. V trimming: 1 base; J trimming: 2 bases; junction bases outside the gene matches: 8. Germline assignment: CDR1 SGHRS and CDR2 YFSETQ. CDR3 length: 17 amino acids.

The chain uses TRBV12-3 or TRBV12-4 and TRBJ1-2, with 7 nucleotides matching TRBD1. The CDR3 is 13 amino acids. V shed 6 bases, J shed 4 bases, and the junction held 5 bases outside the gene matches. The chain's CDR3 is CASSPQGIYGYTF. Written as DNA, the CDR3 is TGTGCCAGCAGCCCACAGGGGATCTATGGCTACACCTTC.

The chain combines TRBV20-1 with TRBJ2-1; 9 nucleotides agree with TRBD1. In germline, CDR1 is DFQATT, CDR2 SNEGSKA (reference sequence). This CDR3 spans 18 amino acids. V was clipped by 5 bases and J by 2 bases; unmatched bases: 16. The CDR3 coding sequence is TGCAGTGCTCTATGGGGGACAGGGACCTCCGGACCCTACAATGAGCAGTTCTTC. Translated: CSALWGTGTSGPYNEQFF.

This clonotype was counted only a few times. V gene TRBV18 combines with J gene TRBJ2-1; no clear D gene. V lost 4 bases and J lost 0, with 13 bases in between. Germline V gives CDR1 KGHSH, CDR2 LQKENI. This CDR3 has 16 residues. The CDR3 DNA reads as TGTGCCAGCTCACTAGACCAGTGGAGCTCCTACAATGAGCAGTTCTTC. Its translation is CASSLDQWSSYNEQFF.

The V gene is TRBV11-3, the J gene TRBJ2-3; 9 nucleotides match TRBD2. The CDR3 is made up of 16 amino acids. CDR1 and CDR2 from the germline V gene are SGHNT and YENEEA. Unmatched junction bases numbered 6, after V lost 3 bases and J lost 2 bases. Here the CDR3 DNA reads TGTGCCAGCAGCTTTGCTAGCGGGGCACCCACAGATACGCAGTATTTT. It codes for CASSFASGAPTDTQYF.

This clonotype occurred many times. J is TRBJ2-1 and V is TRBV12-3 or TRBV12-4; D is ambiguous. The CDR3 consists of 12 residues. Trimming left V 7 bases short and J 7 bases short, with 11 bases between. CDR3 coding DNA: TGTGCCAGCACCCAAGAGTGGAATGAGCAGTTCTTC. Encoded protein: CASTQEWNEQFF.

The gene calls are TRBV15 and TRBJ2-7; the match to TRBD2 covers 10 bases. The length of the CDR3 is 19 residues. V gave up 0 bases and J gave up 2 bases; unmatched junction bases: 13. The germline V gene has CDR1 LNHNV and CDR2 YYDKDF (reference sequence). The CDR3 loop is CATSRDPGLAGASPYEQYF. The CDR3 region has the DNA TGTGCCACCAGCAGAGATCCTGGGCTAGCGGGGGCTAGCCCCTACGAGCAGTACTTC.

This clonotype was counted only a few times. In DNA form, the CDR3 reads TGTGCCAGCAGTTTAACTCGGGCGTATGAAAGCTCCTACAATGAGCAGTTCTTC. Its translation: CASSLTRAYESSYNEQFF. The chain carries TRBV12-3 or TRBV12-4 and TRBJ2-1; D unclear. CDR3 size: 18 residues. Trimming pared 2 bases from V and 0 bases from J, leaving 17 bases between.

This clonotype was counted many times. The V gene is TRBV29-1, the J gene TRBJ2-7; 8 bases fit TRBD1. J lost 3 bases, V lost 7 bases, and 5 bases had no gene match. There are 12 residues in the CDR3. Per the germline V gene, CDR1 is SQVTM and CDR2 is ANQGSEA. CDR3 region: CSALDRVYEQYV. The CDR3 coding sequence is TGCAGCGCTTTGGACAGGGTCTACGAGCAGTACGTC.

This clonotype was detected ten times or more. The chain uses TRBV9 and TRBJ1-2; D call uncertain. V dropped 5 bases and J dropped 5 bases, with 16 bases sitting between them. The CDR3 is made up of 14 amino acids. Per germline, CDR1 SGDLS and CDR2 YYNGEE. The CDR3 reads CASSNPTDSYGYTF. The CDR3, as DNA: TGTGCCAGCAGTAACCCCACCGACTCATATGGCTACACCTTC.

The chain uses TRBV29-1 and TRBJ1-1; perhaps TRBD1 as D (5 bases). This CDR3 contains 13 residues. Deletions cut 6 bases from V and 3 bases from J, with 14 bases between. Looked up from germline, CDR1 is SQVTM and CDR2 is ANQGSEA. The CDR3, as DNA: TGCAGCGTACGGCGGTGGGGGGACACTGAAGCTTTCTTT. This codes for CSVRRWGDTEAFF.

The chain has TRBV6-1 and TRBJ2-1, with D perhaps matching TRBD2 (7 bases). There are 17 residues in the CDR3. Germline values: CDR1 MNHNS, CDR2 SASEGT. Trimming took off 7 bases at V and 5 bases at J, with 24 bases between the two ends. CDR3 nucleotide sequence: TGTGCCAGCATGAGGGGGGGCCTAAGTGGGGGACACAATGAGCAGTTCTTC. Translation gives CASMRGGLSGGHNEQFF.

This clonotype showed up many times. V and J are TRBV7-9 and TRBJ1-2; a possible D gene is TRBD1 (6 bases). V was cut by 5 bases and J by 4 bases, with 14 bases left in between. In germline, CDR1 is SEHNR, CDR2 FQNEAQ (reference sequence). The CDR3 covers 14 residues. The CDR3 here is CASSPYRDSYGYTF. The DNA of the CDR3 is TGTGCCAGCAGCCCATACAGGGATTCCTATGGCTACACCTTC.

This clonotype was seen a few times. The rearrangement joins TRBV4-3 to TRBJ2-7; no firm D call. V lost 1 base and J 5 bases, leaving 9 bases between the germline ends. There are 13 residues in the CDR3. Germline assignment: CDR1 LGHNA and CDR2 YSLEER. CDR3 amino acids: CASSQGFLDEQYF. The CDR3 DNA reads TGCGCCAGCAGCCAAGGTTTTCTCGACGAGCAGTACTTC.

The chain combines TRBV9 with TRBJ1-6; tentative D call: TRBD1 (5 bases). The CDR3 loop spans 14 amino acids. V gave up 0 bases and J gave up 8 bases, with 9 bases separating them. Germline lookup yields CDR1 SGDLS and CDR2 YYNGEE. The CDR3 sequence: CASSVGTIHSPLHF. CDR3 sequence (DNA): TGTGCCAGCAGCGTAGGGACAATCCATTCACCCCTCCACTTT.

This clonotype was counted a few times. The chain is built from TRBV6-5 and TRBJ2-1; D may match TRBD1 or TRBD2 (5 bases each). The V gene's germline CDR1 is MNHEY and CDR2 SVGAGI. The CDR3 runs 12 residues. The ends were cut back, 10 bases at V and 8 bases at J, with 15 bases in the middle. CDR3 bases: TGTGCCACCTCCCGGGACGACGATGAGCAGTTCTTC. Translated, it gives CATSRDDDEQFF.

The chain combines TRBV5-6 with TRBJ2-5; TRBD2 agrees at 7 bases. This CDR3 spans 14 amino acids. CDR1 is SGHDT, CDR2 YYEEEE, per germline. With V trimmed by 0 bases and J by 4 bases, 3 bases remained unmatched. The CDR3, as DNA: TGTGCCAGCAGCTTGGGGGAGGGAGGAGAGACCCAGTACTTC. Its protein product is CASSLGEGGETQYF.